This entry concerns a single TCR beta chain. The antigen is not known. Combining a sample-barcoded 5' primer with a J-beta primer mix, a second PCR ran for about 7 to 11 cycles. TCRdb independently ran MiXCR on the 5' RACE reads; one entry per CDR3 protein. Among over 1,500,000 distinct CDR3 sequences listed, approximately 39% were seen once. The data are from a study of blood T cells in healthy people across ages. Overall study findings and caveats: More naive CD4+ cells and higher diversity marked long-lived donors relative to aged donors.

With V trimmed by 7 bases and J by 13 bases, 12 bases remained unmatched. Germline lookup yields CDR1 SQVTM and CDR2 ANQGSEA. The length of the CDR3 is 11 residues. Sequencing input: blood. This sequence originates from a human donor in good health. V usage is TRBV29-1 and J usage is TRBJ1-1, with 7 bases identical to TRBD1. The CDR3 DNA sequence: TGCAGCGCTACAACGACAGGGACGTTTTTCTTT. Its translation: CSATTTGTFFF.